Listed here is a single TCR beta chain. Its antigen is currently unknown. This sample stems from a study of cytomegalovirus exposure and HLA in healthy donors. General study points: Previously analyzed data showed that most TCR beta V segments were productive at a frequency of about 90% or about 30%. Researchers catalogued around 150 TCR beta chains as cytomegalovirus-associated. Certain sequence variants were highly shared and formed a cluster, and this cluster was likely a sequencing artifact.

PCR involved 60 Vbeta and 13 Jbeta primers. Repertoires were generated with immunoSEQ multiplex PCR, while TCRdb's copy carries only in-frame clones and drops some. The sample lists tens of thousands of clones; about 80% were seen once. The clonotype originates from a young woman in good health and CMV-seropositive. Source material: PBMCs.

CDR3 loop: CASSQEITGGRYEQYF. The CDR3, as DNA: TGTGCCAGCAGCCAAGAAATTACAGGGGGAAGGTACGAGCAGTACTTC. This chain links TRBV4-2 with TRBJ2-7, with TRBD1 matching over 8 bases. The CDR3 sequence is 16 residues long. CDR1 LGHNA and CDR2 YNFKEQ come from the germline V gene. The ends lost 0 bases at V and 4 bases at J; junction bases unmatched: 8.